This T cell receptor (beta chain) was found in a study of T cells in localized non-small cell lung cancer. General observations from the study: Only one tumor region was sequenced, so heterogeneity remains possible. Of the tissues analyzed, uninvolved adjacent lung showed maximal T cell clonality, greater than tumor.

Details on this clone: Its specificity is not known.

Method: immunoSEQ multiplex PCR; TCRdb's copy keeps in-frame clones and lacks some. The sample comprises about 62,000 clones, around 81% of which are singletons, and approximately 4.5% rests with the top ten. V shed 8 bases and J 4 bases; nucleotides not matched to a gene: 1. The CDR3 is made up of 14 amino acids. Germline CDR1 reads SGHVS; CDR2 reads FNYEAQ. Sequenced here: PBMCs, sampled before any cancer treatment. The rearrangement links TRBV7-6 to TRBJ2-5; TRBD2 agrees at 16 bases. This sequence was found in a man aged 35-75 years with stage II lung adenocarcinoma. This chain's CDR3 is CASGTSGGGETQYF. In DNA, the CDR3 is TGTGCCAGCGGGACTAGCGGGGGGGGAGAGACCCAGTACTTC.